This TCR beta chain was sequenced during a study of blood T cell repertoires in COVID-19 (dated by TCRdb to the early 2020s). Background on the whole study: Collaborator samples came from the United States, Italy and Spain and covered acute and convalescent phases of COVID-19. Subjects who had been exposed to COVID-19, were actively infected with it, or had recovered from it provided the deeply sampled blood TCRbeta repertoires that made up the dataset. A freely available public database, intended as a resource for researchers studying the immune response to SARS-CoV-2, is where the repertoires were released. The material from the prospective study consisted of cDNA or gDNA derived from T cells, B-cell-depleted T cells, or PBMCs. The samples were drawn from the first 160 participants of the ongoing ImmuneRACE study and from 950 to 1,500 subjects provided by 6 global collaborators. Where available, HLA class I and class II types were taken from metadata supplied by the sample provider and were not determined by assay-based typing. Sample metadata almost always included a de-identified subject ID, COVID-19 status, age in years and sex.

V is cut back by 6 bases and J by 10 bases, with 10 bases in the junction unmatched. Inclusive of the bounding cysteine and phenylalanine, the CDR3 is 13 residues long. Of all the DNA, just the CDR3 is kept, 39 bases in frame from base 1. According to the germline V gene, CDR1 reads SNHLY and CDR2 reads FYNNEI. Points on this clone: Its antigen specificity is not known. Base qualities are not at hand, and no much larger clone is one base apart.

Overall results and qualifications from the work: The quantity of clinical and demographic metadata differed by source and by participant and was supplied without curation.

Whole blood was collected in K2EDTA tubes by collaborating institutions according to the institutions' own protocols. For TCRbeta analysis, collaborators shipped samples in one of three forms: frozen whole blood, isolated PBMCs, or DNA extracted from either of those sample types. TCRbeta CDR3 regions were amplified from genomic DNA by means of the immunoSEQ Assay, a bias-controlled multiplex PCR. The published analysis was carried out like this. Nucleated cell counts per sample were estimated from amplification of reference gene primers within the assay. To quantify the absolute abundance of each unique TCRbeta CDR3 rearrangement, sequence reads were collapsed and filtered. For each sample, productive Simpson clonality was calculated as the square root of Simpson's diversity index across productive rearrangements. TCRdb mirrors the immuneACCESS table, restricted to in-frame sequences. Some clones are absent from its copies; in checked studies, under half trace to an unresolved V gene, and the reason for the others is unknown. V and J calls and clone size are copied from that table; D and trimming were computed from the DNA. Here the sample has roughly 220,000 clones; more than 65% occur a single time. Around 2% of the sample rests with the top ten.

This TCR derives from a woman aged 55-69 years with acute or convalescent COVID-19. Sequenced: peripheral blood. The chain is assembled from TRBV2 and TRBJ1-1; the junction holds 8 bases that match TRBD1. The CDR3 corresponds to CASRGETGEAAFF. The nucleotides read TGTGCCAGCAGAGGTGAGACAGGGGAAGCAGCTTTCTTT.